A selection of T cell receptor beta chains follows, all from one sample in a study of T cell clonotyping in hematopoietic cell transplantation. Profiling relied on immunoSEQ multiplex PCR, and the TCRdb table lists in-frame clones only, not all of them. The sample lists around 12,000 clones; roughly 83% were seen once. The sample here was PBMCs, taken 100 days after allogeneic stem cell transplant. The source of these receptors is a female patient between 40 and 50 years old who had an allogeneic stem cell transplant from a related donor, so T cells may come from the graft donor. Some clones in this sample may be carry-over from other donors' samples. CDR3s include the opening cysteine and the closing phenylalanine or tryptophan. A D gene is named only where the DNA matches it firmly. Size is stated for part of the rows, as once, few or many counts, or as a class when the clone is expanded.

d_call	j_call	v_call	clone_size	cdr3_aa	cdr3_nt
TRBD1	TRBJ1-2	TRBV5-6	NA	CASSRGGQGVLGYTF	TGTGCCAGCAGCCGAGGTGGGCAGGGGGTTCTGGGCTACACCTTC
NA	TRBJ2-7	TRBV6-6	NA	CATWQGGEQYF	TGTGCCACATGGCAGGGGGGAGAGCAGTACTTC
NA	TRBJ2-5	TRBV9	NA	CASSSTPHPQETQYF	TGTGCCAGCAGCTCAACGCCCCACCCCCAAGAGACCCAGTACTTC
NA	TRBJ1-6	TRBV30	NA	CAWRSMDNSPLHF	TGTGCCTGGAGGTCCATGGATAATTCACCCCTCCACTTT
NA	TRBJ2-7	TRBV21-1	NA	CASSSQRAYEQYF	TGTGCCAGCTCCTCGCAGCGAGCCTACGAGCAGTACTTC
NA	TRBJ1-1	TRBV6-6	NA	CASSPLNWNTEAFF	TGTGCCAGCAGTCCTCTCAATTGGAACACTGAAGCTTTCTTT
NA	TRBJ2-7	TRBV6-5	NA	CASHPGPLNPQYF	TGTGCCAGCCACCCCGGGCCCCTAAATCCGCAGTACTTC
TRBD2	TRBJ2-1	TRBV6-5	once	CASSYSASLGGNEQFF	TGTGCCAGCAGTTACTCGGCAAGCTTGGGGGGGAATGAGCAGTTCTTC
NA	TRBJ1-4	TRBV25-1	NA	CASSEWGRGGEKLFF	TGTGCCAGCAGTGAATGGGGCAGGGGAGGTGAAAAACTGTTTTTT
TRBD1	TRBJ1-2	TRBV28	NA	CASNEPGQGNYGYTF	TGTGCCAGCAACGAGCCGGGACAGGGAAACTATGGCTACACCTTC
NA	TRBJ1-2	TRBV30	once	CAWSTGVIYGYTF	TGTGCCTGGAGTACAGGAGTGATCTATGGCTACACCTTC
TRBD2	TRBJ2-7	TRBV5-6	NA	CASRSSSGQGRFYEQYF	TGTGCCAGCAGGTCCTCTAGCGGCCAAGGTCGGTTTTACGAGCAGTACTTC
NA	TRBJ1-1	TRBV4-1	NA	CASSQGRGLWTEAFF	TGCGCCAGCAGCCAAGGGCGGGGTTTGTGGACTGAAGCTTTCTTT
NA	TRBJ1-1	TRBV6-5	once	CASSYSYSGVTEAFF	TGTGCCAGCAGTTACTCGTATAGTGGAGTCACTGAAGCTTTCTTT
TRBD1	TRBJ2-7	TRBV29-1	NA	CSFVGQIYEQYF	TGCAGCTTTGTGGGACAGATCTACGAGCAGTACTTC
TRBD1	TRBJ2-5	TRBV27	NA	CASSFRTGGGETQYF	TGTGCCAGCAGTTTCAGGACAGGGGGGGGAGAGACCCAGTACTTC
NA	TRBJ2-6	TRBV11-2	NA	CASSLGGIAGANVLTF	TGTGCCAGCAGCTTAGGCGGGATAGCTGGGGCCAACGTCCTGACTTTC
TRBD1	TRBJ1-1	TRBV29-1	NA	CSVRTGNTEAFF	TGCAGCGTAAGGACAGGGAACACTGAAGCTTTCTTT
NA	TRBJ1-4	TRBV6-6	NA	CASSSPFGGTEKLFF	TGTGCCAGCAGTTCGCCTTTCGGGGGAACTGAAAAACTGTTTTTT
NA	TRBJ2-7	TRBV4-2	NA	CASSQDRLLPEQYF	TGTGCCAGCAGCCAAGATAGACTCCTCCCCGAGCAGTACTTC
TRBD2	TRBJ2-5	TRBV4-1	NA	CASSQESLAGEETQYF	TGCGCCAGCAGCCAAGAGAGTCTAGCGGGGGAAGAGACCCAGTACTTC
NA	TRBJ2-7	TRBV5-6	NA	CASTNLGETYEQYF	TGTGCCAGCACCAACCTAGGGGAGACCTACGAGCAGTACTTC
NA	TRBJ2-1	TRBV19	once	CASRGVKGKVNEQFF	TGTGCCAGTAGGGGGGTGAAGGGAAAGGTCAATGAGCAGTTCTTC
TRBD2	TRBJ2-1	TRBV30	NA	CAWSAGLAGALVDEQFF	TGTGCCTGGAGTGCGGGACTAGCGGGAGCATTGGTTGATGAGCAGTTCTTC
NA	TRBJ1-1	TRBV30	NA	CAWNSLNTEAFF	TGTGCCTGGAACAGTCTGAACACTGAAGCTTTCTTT
NA	TRBJ1-2	TRBV6-5	once	CASSYRSAYGYTF	TGTGCCAGCAGTTACAGGTCCGCTTATGGCTACACCTTC
NA	TRBJ2-1	TRBV15	NA	CATSREVRLSSYNEQFF	TGTGCCACCAGCAGAGAGGTTCGGCTAAGTTCCTACAATGAGCAGTTCTTC
NA	TRBJ1-1	TRBV27	NA	CASSLVPLNTEAFF	TGTGCCAGCAGTTTAGTTCCCTTGAACACTGAAGCTTTCTTT
NA	TRBJ2-5	TRBV11-2	NA	CASSLDPRGRPKVQETQYF	TGTGCCAGCAGCTTAGATCCCCGGGGAAGACCTAAGGTTCAAGAGACCCAGTACTTC
NA	TRBJ2-1	TRBV27	NA	CASSLTRVNNEQFF	TGTGCCAGCAGTTTGACCAGGGTGAACAATGAGCAGTTCTTC
NA	TRBJ2-7	TRBV28	NA	CASSLGGGAYEQYF	TGTGCCAGCAGTTTAGGAGGAGGGGCCTACGAGCAGTACTTC
NA	TRBJ2-1	TRBV25-1	NA	CASSIRTDEQFF	TGTGCCAGCAGTATTCGGACGGATGAGCAGTTCTTC
NA	TRBJ1-1	TRBV30	NA	CAWMVSPNTEAFF	TGTGCCTGGATGGTCAGTCCGAACACTGAAGCTTTCTTT